The clone carrying this TCR beta chain was picked up one time. What it binds is unknown. PCR used 60 Vbeta primers and 13 Jbeta primers. Profiling relied on immunoSEQ multiplex PCR, and the TCRdb table lists in-frame clones only, not all of them. The sample yields 35,000 to 50,000 clones, about 60% seen once. Samples came from healthy bone marrow donors. This sample stems from a study of cytomegalovirus exposure and HLA in healthy donors. Study details: Samples from HLA-typed donors yielded about 85 million unique TCRs in an early data release.

Regarding the study as a whole: The study assumed roughly uniform donor sequencing depth for presence/absence analyses. It was 160 or so TCR beta chains that were listed as cytomegalovirus-associated.

Germline CDR1 MNHNS, CDR2 SASEGT. Trimming pared 6 bases from V and 5 bases from J, leaving 17 bases between. The CDR3 covers 15 residues. The sequenced sample consisted of PBMCs. V is TRBV6-1 and J is TRBJ2-1; D perhaps matches TRBD2 (6 bases). The sequence was obtained from a man aged 60 to 69 in good health and CMV-seropositive. CDR3 sequence reads: CASRVVGTSNNEQFF. CDR3 nucleotide sequence: TGTGCCAGCAGGGTTGTGGGGACTTCAAACAATGAGCAGTTCTTC.